This T cell receptor beta chain came from a study of PD-1 blockade in classical Hodgkin lymphoma. General study results and limits: CD8+ TCR diversity did not rise significantly by C4D1, unlike CD4+.

As regards this clone: Its antigen is unknown.

Every patient experienced relapse after autologous stem cell transplantation, and brentuximab vedotin exposure varied. Patients had relapsed/refractory classical Hodgkin lymphoma with complete response, partial response or progressive disease as best response. The CDR3 runs 16 residues. Per the germline V gene, CDR1 is MDHEN and CDR2 is SYDVKM. Trimming cost V 6 bases and J 3 bases, with 20 bases left between them. Repertoires were generated with immunoSEQ multiplex PCR, while TCRdb's copy carries only in-frame clones and drops some. The sample lists around 42,000 clones, 55% to 75% occurring once. The clonotype was recovered from a human donor with classical Hodgkin lymphoma. This specimen was peripheral blood mononuclear cells (PBMCs), taken at baseline. The rearrangement links TRBV28 to TRBJ2-5; tentatively, D is TRBD2 (5 bases). This chain's CDR3 is CASRPTSGLGKETQYF. CDR3 bases: TGTGCCAGCAGACCGACATCCGGACTGGGGAAAGAGACCCAGTACTTC.